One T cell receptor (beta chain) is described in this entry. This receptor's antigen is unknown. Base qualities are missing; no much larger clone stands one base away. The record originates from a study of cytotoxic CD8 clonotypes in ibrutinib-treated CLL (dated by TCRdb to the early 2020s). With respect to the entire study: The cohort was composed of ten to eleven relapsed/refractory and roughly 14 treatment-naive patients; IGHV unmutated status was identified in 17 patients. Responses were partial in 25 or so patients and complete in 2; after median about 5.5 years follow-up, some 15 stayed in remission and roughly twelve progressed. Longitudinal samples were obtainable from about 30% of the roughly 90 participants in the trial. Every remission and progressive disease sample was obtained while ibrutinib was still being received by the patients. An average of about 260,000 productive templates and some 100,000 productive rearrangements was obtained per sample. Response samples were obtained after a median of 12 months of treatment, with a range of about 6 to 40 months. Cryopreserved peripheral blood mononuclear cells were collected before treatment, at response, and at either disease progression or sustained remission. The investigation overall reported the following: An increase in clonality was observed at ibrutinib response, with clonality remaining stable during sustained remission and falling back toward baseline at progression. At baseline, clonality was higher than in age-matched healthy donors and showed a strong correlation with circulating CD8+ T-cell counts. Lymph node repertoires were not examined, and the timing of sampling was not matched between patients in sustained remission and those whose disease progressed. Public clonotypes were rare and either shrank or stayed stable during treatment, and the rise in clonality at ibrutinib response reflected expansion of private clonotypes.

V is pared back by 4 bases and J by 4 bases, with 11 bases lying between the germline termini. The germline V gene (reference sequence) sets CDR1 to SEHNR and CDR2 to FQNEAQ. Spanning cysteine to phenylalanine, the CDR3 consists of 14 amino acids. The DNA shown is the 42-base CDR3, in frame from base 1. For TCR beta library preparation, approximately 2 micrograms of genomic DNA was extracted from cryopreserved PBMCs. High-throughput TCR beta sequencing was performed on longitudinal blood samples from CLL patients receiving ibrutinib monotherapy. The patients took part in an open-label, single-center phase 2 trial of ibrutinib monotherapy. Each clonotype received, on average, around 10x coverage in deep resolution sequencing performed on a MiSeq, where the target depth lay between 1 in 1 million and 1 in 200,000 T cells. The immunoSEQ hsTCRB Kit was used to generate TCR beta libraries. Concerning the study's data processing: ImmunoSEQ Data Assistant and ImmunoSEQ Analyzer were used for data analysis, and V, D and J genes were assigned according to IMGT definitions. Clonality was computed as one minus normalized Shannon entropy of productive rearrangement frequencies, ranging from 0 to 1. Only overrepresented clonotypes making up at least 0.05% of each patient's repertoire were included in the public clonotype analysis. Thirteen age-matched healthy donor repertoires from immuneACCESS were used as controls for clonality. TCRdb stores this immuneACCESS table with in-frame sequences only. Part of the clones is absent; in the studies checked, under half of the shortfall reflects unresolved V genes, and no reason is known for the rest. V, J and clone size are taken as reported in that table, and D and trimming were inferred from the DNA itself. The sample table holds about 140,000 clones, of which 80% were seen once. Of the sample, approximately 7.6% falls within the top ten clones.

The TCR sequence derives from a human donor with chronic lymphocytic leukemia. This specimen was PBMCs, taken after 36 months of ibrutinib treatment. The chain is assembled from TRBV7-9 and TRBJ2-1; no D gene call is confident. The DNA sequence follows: TGTGCCAGCAGCTCCTTCTACACGTACAATGAGCAGTTCTTC. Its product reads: CASSSFYTYNEQFF. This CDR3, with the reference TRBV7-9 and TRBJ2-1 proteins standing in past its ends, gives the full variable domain DTGVSQNPRHKITKRGQNVTFRCDPISEHNRLYWYRQTLGQGPEFLTYFQNEAQLEKSRLLSDRFSAERPKGSFSTLEIQRTEQGDSAMYLCASSSFYTYNEQFFGPGTRLTVL.